One and the same sample provided the 27 T cell receptor beta chains below, sequenced in a study of OX40 agonist ivuxolimab in advanced cancers. Clones were sequenced by immunoSEQ multiplex PCR, and TCRdb holds only the in-frame ones, with some missing. The sample contains under 20,000 clones, 79% of which appear only once. The sequenced sample was CD4+ or CD8+ T cells sorted from blood, obtained in a trial of the OX40 agonist ivuxolimab. These TCRs come from an adult with an advanced solid tumor such as melanoma, head and neck, liver or kidney cancer.

This clone was detected once. The genes are TRBV27 and TRBJ1-1; D is ambiguous. The V gene's germline CDR1 is MNHEY and CDR2 SMNVEV (reference sequence). The length of the CDR3 is 17 residues. Trimming cost V 0 bases and J 0 bases, with 14 bases left between them. CDR3 nucleotides: TGTGCCAGCAGTTTATCATCACCATTTTACATGAACACTGAAGCTTTCTTT. It codes for CASSLSSPFYMNTEAFF.

The V gene is TRBV6-5, the J gene TRBJ2-5; the D call may be TRBD1 or TRBD2 (5 bases each). The CDR3 is 13 amino acids. Germline V gives CDR1 MNHEY, CDR2 SVGAGI. The V gene lost 4 bases and the J gene lost 2 bases, with 8 bases spanning the gap. CDR3 sequence: CASSLGEQETQYF. In DNA, the CDR3 is TGTGCCAGCAGTTTAGGGGAGCAAGAGACCCAGTACTTC.

This chain links TRBV6-6 with TRBJ1-5; TRBD1 is a possible D gene (5 bases). V lost 7 bases and J 7 bases, leaving 17 bases between the germline ends. CDR1 and CDR2 (germline): MNHNY, SVGAGI (reference sequence). The CDR3 is 14 residues long. The DNA for the CDR3 is TGTGCCAGCACTAACGGAGGGGTTAGGCAGCCCCAGCATTTT. Translated, it gives CASTNGGVRQPQHF.

This clone is judged medium-sized. The chain recombines TRBV7-9 with TRBJ2-7; unclear D gene. Trimming shortened V by 5 bases and J by 4 bases, and 15 bases separated the two germline ends. The CDR3 contains 14 residues. Germline V lookup: CDR1 SEHNR, CDR2 FQNEAQ (reference sequence). The CDR3 DNA follows: TGTGCCAGCAGCCCAGACGCCACTGGATACGAGCAGTACTTC. Translating gives CASSPDATGYEQYF.

The sample holds a few counts of this clone. The rearrangement uses TRBV7-3 and TRBJ2-3; D tentatively reads TRBD1 or TRBD2 (5 bases each). The V and J ends lost 2 bases and 4 bases respectively, with 10 bases between them. The CDR3 spans 14 residues. Germline V gives CDR1 SGHTA, CDR2 FQGTGA. The CDR3 DNA reads TGTGCCAGCAGCTTAGGGGGATCGGCAGATACGCAGTATTTT. Translation gives CASSLGGSADTQYF.

This clone is termed medium-sized. The rearrangement uses TRBV7-9 and TRBJ2-3; 7 nucleotides line up with TRBD2. V dropped 6 bases and J dropped 3; count of bases not matched to a gene: 3. CDR3 size: 13 residues. CDR1 and CDR2 (germline): SEHNR, FQNEAQ (reference sequence). The CDR3 sequence is CASRDGGTDTQYF. For the CDR3, the DNA is TGTGCCAGCAGAGACGGGGGGACAGATACGCAGTATTTT.

This clone has only a few counts. The V and J genes are TRBV7-8 and TRBJ2-1, with D perhaps TRBD2 (6 bases). CDR3 size: 14 residues. From germline, CDR1 is SGHVS and CDR2 FQNEAQ. V was pared by 5 bases and J by 0 bases, with 8 bases between. DNA of the CDR3: TGTGCCAGCAGCCGGGAGAGCTCCTACAATGAGCAGTTCTTC. Its protein product is CASSRESSYNEQFF.

This chain uses TRBV9 with TRBJ2-3, with TRBD2 identical over 8 bases. The length of the CDR3 is 16 residues. CDR1 SGDLS and CDR2 YYNGEE come from the germline V gene. J lost 3 bases, V lost 3 bases, and 9 bases had no gene match. Written as DNA, the CDR3 is TGTGCCAGCAGCGGAACCGGGGGGGCCCCGACAGATACGCAGTATTTT. Translated: CASSGTGGAPTDTQYF. The whole variable domain, filled in from reference TRBV9 and TRBJ2-3, reads DSGVTQTPKHLITATGQRVTLRCSPRSGDLSVYWYQQSLDQGLQFLIQYYNGEERAKGNILERFSAQQFPDLHSELNLSSLELGDSALYFCASSGTGGAPTDTQYFGPGTRLTVL.

J is TRBJ2-5 and V is TRBV27; 7 nucleotides line up with TRBD1. Looked up from germline, CDR1 is MNHEY and CDR2 is SMNVEV (reference sequence). The ends lost 0 bases at V and 2 bases at J; junction bases unmatched: 6. The CDR3 runs to 16 residues. In DNA, the CDR3 is TGTGCCAGCAGTTTATCGGGACAGCCCCCTCAAGAGACCCAGTACTTC. Amino acid sequence: CASSLSGQPPQETQYF.

There are a few counts of this clone. The genes are TRBV19 and TRBJ1-2, with D perhaps matching TRBD1 (6 bases). This CDR3 region has 11 residues. In germline, CDR1 is LNHDA, CDR2 SQIVND (reference sequence). V lost 6 bases to trimming and J lost 8 bases, with 10 bases between them. For the CDR3, the DNA is TGTGCCAGTAGGACAGGACGAGGCTACACCTTC. Translating gives CASRTGRGYTF.

Many counts were recorded for this clone. The chain couples TRBV6-5 to TRBJ1-2; 9 nucleotides align to TRBD1. The ends lost 2 bases at V and 4 bases at J; junction bases unmatched: 2. CDR1 and CDR2 (germline): MNHEY, SVGAGI. The CDR3 runs 14 residues. The CDR3 coding sequence is TGTGCCAGCAGTTACCAGGGACAGGGCTATGGCTACACCTTC. Amino acids: CASSYQGQGYGYTF.

The rearrangement links TRBV6-5 to TRBJ2-1, with 10 bases fitting TRBD2. The CDR3 sequence is 14 residues long. V was clipped by 2 bases and J by 12 bases; unmatched bases: 7. Germline loops: CDR1 MNHEY, CDR2 SVGAGI. The CDR3 is CASSYELAGGLQFF. CDR3 sequence (DNA): TGTGCCAGCAGTTACGAGTTAGCGGGGGGCTTGCAGTTCTTC.

This clone is a singleton in its sample. The chain links TRBV27 to TRBJ2-5; TRBD1 agrees at 9 bases. The J call is doubtful: the DNA matches TRBJ2-7 better. Germline V gene lookup returns CDR1 MNHEY and CDR2 SMNVEV (reference sequence). This CDR3 has 15 residues. CDR3 DNA: TGTGCCAGCACCCAGACCACAGGGGGCCGCTACGAGCAGTACTTC. Translating it yields CASTQTTGGRYEQYF.

The chain recombines TRBV5-1 with TRBJ1-1; D remains unclear. The germline CDR1 and CDR2 sequences are SGHRS and YFSETQ. The CDR3 covers 13 residues. Deletions cut 4 bases from V and 5 bases from J, with 12 bases between. For the CDR3, the DNA is TGCGCCAGCAGCGAGGACCCTGGTACTGAAGCTTTCTTT. Translating it yields CASSEDPGTEAFF.

The J gene is TRBJ1-2, the V gene TRBV6-5; D not resolved. The CDR3 contains 13 residues. V lost 2 bases and J 4 bases, leaving 8 bases between the germline ends. Germline-derived CDR1 and CDR2 are MNHEY and SVGAGI. CDR3 nucleotides: TGTGCCAGCAGTTACGGAAGGATCTATGGCTACACCTTC. Protein sequence: CASSYGRIYGYTF.

This clone came up a few times. The V gene is TRBV6-6, the J gene TRBJ2-7, with D possibly matching TRBD2 (6 bases). Trimming left V 8 bases short and J 3 bases short, with 11 bases between. The germline V gene has CDR1 MNHNY and CDR2 SVGAGI (reference sequence). The CDR3 spans 12 residues. CDR3 sequence (DNA): TGTGCCAGCTGTACGGGAGTCTACGAGCAGTACTTC. This sequence encodes CASCTGVYEQYF.

The chain combines TRBV4-1 with TRBJ1-1; 9 bases match TRBD1. V gave up 4 bases and J gave up 5 bases; unmatched junction bases: 2. From germline, CDR1 is MGHRA and CDR2 YSYEKL. The CDR3 covers 13 residues. CDR3: CASSRQGGTEAFF. The CDR3 coding sequence is TGCGCCAGCAGCCGACAGGGGGGGACTGAAGCTTTCTTT.

This sequence joins TRBV6-5 and TRBJ1-5; D is uncertain. The CDR3 runs to 13 residues. V lost 5 bases and J 5 bases, leaving 10 bases between the germline ends. Germline CDR1 is MNHEY and CDR2 is SVGAGI. CDR3 bases: TGTGCCAGCAGTGCGGGGTCGCATCAGCCCCAGCATTTT. It translates to CASSAGSHQPQHF.

This clone has only a few counts. This sequence joins TRBV9 and TRBJ1-1, with D perhaps matching TRBD1 (5 bases). V was shortened by 1 base and J by 3 bases, with 10 bases between the two germline ends. In germline, CDR1 is SGDLS, CDR2 YYNGEE. The CDR3 loop spans 14 amino acids. CDR3 coding DNA: TGTGCCAGCAGCGTAAGTGGAGGGGACACTGAAGCTTTCTTT. Its translation: CASSVSGGDTEAFF.

This sequence joins TRBV27 and TRBJ1-1; D is uncertain. The CDR3 is 14 residues long. Germline CDR1 reads MNHEY; CDR2 reads SMNVEV (reference sequence). V gave up 5 bases and J gave up 3 bases, with 13 bases separating them. CDR3 coding DNA: TGTGCCAGCAGTCTCGTGAGGGCTCACACTGAAGCTTTCTTT. It specifies CASSLVRAHTEAFF.

This clone appeared a few times. The chain couples TRBV12-5 to TRBJ1-5; no clear D. The ends were cut back, 2 bases at V and 5 bases at J, with 16 bases in the middle. Germline lookup yields CDR1 LGHNT and CDR2 FRNRAP. The CDR3 is made up of 16 amino acids. CDR3 in amino acids: CASGLHTGVSDQPQHF. The DNA for the CDR3 is TGTGCTAGTGGTTTGCATACTGGAGTGAGCGATCAGCCCCAGCATTTT. The full variable domain, rest sourced from reference TRBV12-5 and TRBJ1-5, is DARVTQTPRHKVTEMGQEVTMRCQPILGHNTVFWYRQTMMQGLELLAYFRNRAPLDDSGMPKDRFSAEMPDATLATLKIQPSEPRDSAVYFCASGLHTGVSDQPQHFGDGTRLSIL.

This rearrangement joins TRBV9 to TRBJ1-1; D might be TRBD1 (5 bases). The CDR3 totals 18 residues. Deletions cut 4 bases from V and 0 bases from J, with 22 bases between. Germline loops: CDR1 SGDLS, CDR2 YYNGEE. CDR3 loop: CASSPRPSRVPLNTEAFF. CDR3 coding DNA: TGTGCCAGCAGCCCCCGCCCCAGCAGGGTACCCCTGAACACTGAAGCTTTCTTT.

The rearrangement joins TRBV7-9 to TRBJ1-1; 9 nucleotides align to TRBD1. CDR1 is SEHNR and CDR2 is FQNEAQ in the germline V gene (reference sequence). V lost 4 bases, J lost 5 bases, and 5 bases stayed unmatched. The length of the CDR3 is 14 residues. The CDR3 loop reads CASSSPGQGTEAFF. The CDR3 DNA is TGTGCCAGCAGCTCACCGGGACAGGGTACTGAAGCTTTCTTT.

The rearrangement links TRBV7-9 to TRBJ2-1; TRBD2 might be the D (5 bases). The V and J ends lost 6 bases and 10 bases respectively, with 13 bases between them. This CDR3 has 12 amino acids. The germline V gene has CDR1 SEHNR and CDR2 FQNEAQ (reference sequence). This CDR3 is CASRGDFREQFF. The DNA for the CDR3 is TGTGCCAGCAGGGGAGACTTTCGGGAGCAGTTCTTC.

The gene calls are TRBV27 and TRBJ2-7, with TRBD1 identical over 8 bases. The V segment lost 4 bases and the J segment 2 bases; nucleotides outside the gene matches: 10. This CDR3 region has 16 residues. The germline CDR1 and CDR2 sequences are MNHEY and SMNVEV (reference sequence). The CDR3 coding sequence is TGTGCCAGCAGTTCCCTTGCGGGACAGGCAACCTACGAGCAGTACTTC. Its protein is CASSSLAGQATYEQYF.

This chain joins TRBV4-1 and TRBJ1-5; unclear D gene. In germline, CDR1 is MGHRA, CDR2 YSYEKL. With 6 bases removed from V and 7 bases from J, the gap between germline ends came to 13 bases. CDR3 length: 13 residues. CDR3 loop: CASSPSGRQPQHF. The CDR3 bases are TGCGCCAGCAGTCCCAGTGGGAGGCAGCCCCAGCATTTT.

The CDR3 spells CASSHERGNTEAFF. CDR3 nucleotide sequence: TGCGCCAGCAGCCACGAAAGGGGGAACACTGAAGCTTTCTTT. The chain employs TRBV4-1 and TRBJ1-1, with TRBD1 as a possible D gene (5 bases). CDR3 length equals 14 residues. Germline values: CDR1 MGHRA, CDR2 YSYEKL. Trimming left V 3 bases short and J 1 base short, with 9 bases between.